The entry that follows covers one T cell receptor beta chain sequence. As yet, its antigen is unknown. This sample is part of a study of PD-L1 blockade in urothelial cancer. The wider study: Blood was evaluated 3 weeks (second dose) and 6 weeks after therapy began.

Diagnoses among patients were locally advanced or metastatic urothelial carcinoma. Assay: immunoSEQ multiplex PCR; the TCRdb copy retains only in-frame clones and omits some. There are 71,000 or so clones in the sample; about 89% occur only once, and roughly 3.4% lies in the top ten. The study, taken as a whole, reports: Stronger expansion of tumor-associated clones in blood at 3 weeks distinguished durable-benefit patients.

CDR3 size: 15 residues. Germline values: CDR1 SGHRS, CDR2 YFSETQ. Trimming took 0 bases from V and 3 from J; bases not matched to a gene: 6. The chain recombines TRBV5-1 with TRBJ2-7; 7 nucleotides match TRBD2. This receptor was taken from a man in his 60s with urothelial cancer. Sequenced material: PBMCs, taken around atezolizumab (anti-PD-L1) treatment. The CDR3 protein is CASSLGGGDFYEQYF. DNA of the CDR3: TGCGCCAGCAGCTTGGGCGGGGGTGACTTCTACGAGCAGTACTTC.